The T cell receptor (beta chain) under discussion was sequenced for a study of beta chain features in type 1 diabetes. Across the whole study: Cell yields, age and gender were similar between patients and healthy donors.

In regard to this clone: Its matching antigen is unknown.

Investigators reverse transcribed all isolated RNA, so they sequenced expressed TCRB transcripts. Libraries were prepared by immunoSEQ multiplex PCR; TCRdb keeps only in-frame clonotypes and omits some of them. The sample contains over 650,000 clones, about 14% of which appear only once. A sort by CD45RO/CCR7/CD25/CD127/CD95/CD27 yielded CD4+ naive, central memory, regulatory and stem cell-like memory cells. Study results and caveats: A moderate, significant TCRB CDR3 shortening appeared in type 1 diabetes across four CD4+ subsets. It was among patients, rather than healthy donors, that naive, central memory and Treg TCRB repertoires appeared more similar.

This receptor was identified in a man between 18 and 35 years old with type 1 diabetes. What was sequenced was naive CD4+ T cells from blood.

CDR3 protein: CASSQGRLAGWRGEQFF. The CDR3 DNA follows: TGCGCCAGCAGCCAAGGCCGACTAGCGGGGTGGCGGGGTGAGCAGTTCTTC. This chain joins TRBV4-1 and TRBJ2-1, with TRBD2 matching 11 bases. This CDR3 is 17 amino acids long. Germline CDR1 reads MGHRA; CDR2 reads YSYEKL. J lost 9 bases, V lost 1 base, and 11 bases had no gene match.